Reported below is one T cell receptor (beta chain). These data come from a study of tumor-infiltrating lymphocytes in oesophageal squamous cell carcinoma. The CDR3 is 15 amino acids. Germline CDR1 MRHNA, CDR2 SNTAGT. V shed 3 bases and J 7 bases; nucleotides not matched to a gene: 6. MiXCR, applied by TCRdb to the PCR reads, yields one record per CDR3 protein. The data contain roughly 13,000 distinct CDR3 sequences, roughly 47% of them singletons. This clonotype was obtained from a male donor with esophageal squamous cell carcinoma. The V and J genes are TRBV6-4 and TRBJ2-2, with 9 bases matching TRBD1. The sequencing input was blood. CDR3: CASSERTGEGGELFF. DNA of the CDR3: TGTGCCAGCAGTGAACGGACAGGGGAAGGCGGGGAGCTGTTTTTT.